The 21 T cell receptor beta chains reported below all come from one sample, sequenced in a study of control samples from healthy donors and cancer patients. TCRdb's copy holds only in-frame clones and misses some; the assay was immunoSEQ multiplex PCR. The sample yields 150,000 to 200,000 clones, 70% to 90% seen once. Sequencing was done on a sample of blood. The receptors stem from a young woman in good health.

V usage is TRBV28 and J usage is TRBJ1-1; D not resolved. Deletions cut 2 bases from V and 1 base from J, with 8 bases between. CDR3 length equals 14 residues. Germline V CDR1 and CDR2: MDHEN, SYDVKM. The CDR3 is CASSLPRQNTEAFF. CDR3 nucleotides: TGTGCCAGCAGTTTACCCCGACAGAACACTGAAGCTTTCTTT.

The rearrangement uses TRBV4-2 and TRBJ2-5; 10 positions agree with TRBD2. Germline V CDR1 and CDR2: LGHNA, YNFKEQ. The CDR3 runs to 17 residues. J gave up 7 bases and V 3 bases, and 14 bases lay outside the gene matches. Here the CDR3 reads CASSQETGTSATGTQYF. The CDR3 nucleotides read TGTGCCAGCAGCCAGGAGACCGGGACTAGCGCCACGGGGACCCAGTACTTC.

This chain joins TRBV7-2 and TRBJ2-7; D not resolved. CDR3 size: 13 residues. The germline CDR1 and CDR2 sequences are SGHTA and FQGNSA. Trimming took off 2 bases at V and 7 bases at J, with 12 bases between the two ends. The DNA of the CDR3 is TGTGCCAGCAGCTTAATGGGTAACGGGGAGCAGTACTTC. It translates to CASSLMGNGEQYF. The full variable domain, in which reference TRBV7-2 and TRBJ2-7 provide the parts outside the CDR3, is GAGVSQSPSNKVTEKGKDVELRCDPISGHTALYWYRQSLGQGLEFLIYFQGNSAPDKSGLPSDRFSAERTGGSVSTLTIQRTQQEDSAVYLCASSLMGNGEQYFGPGTRLTVT.

This clone was observed a handful of times. The chain uses TRBV6-5 and TRBJ2-3, with D tentatively TRBD2 (5 bases). The CDR3 extends over 13 amino acids. Trimming took 6 bases from V and 2 from J, leaving 9 bases between them. Germline values: CDR1 MNHEY, CDR2 SVGAGI. The CDR3 protein is CASSLSATDTQYF. The CDR3 coding sequence is TGTGCCAGCAGCCTTAGCGCCACAGATACGCAGTATTTT.

The genes are TRBV10-3 and TRBJ1-2; 9 bases agree with TRBD1. The junction had 9 bases not matched to a gene; V was cut back by 1 base and J by 3 bases. Germline V gene lookup returns CDR1 ENHRY and CDR2 SYGVKD. The CDR3 runs 17 residues. The CDR3 DNA reads TGTGCCATCAGTGAGTACGACGGGGGACAGGGACACTATGGCTACACCTTC. Residues: CAISEYDGGQGHYGYTF.

V and J are TRBV24-1 and TRBJ2-2, with D perhaps being TRBD1 or TRBD2 (5 bases each). The germline CDR1 and CDR2 sequences are KGHDR and SFDVKD. The CDR3 totals 14 residues. With 4 bases removed from V and 4 bases from J, the gap between germline ends came to 9 bases. DNA for the CDR3: TGTGCCACCAGTGACCCCGGGGCCACCGGGGAGCTGTTTTTT. Translating gives CATSDPGATGELFF.

The V gene is TRBV11-3, the J gene TRBJ2-7; 9 bases line up with TRBD1. The J segment lost 2 bases and the V segment lost 5 bases, leaving 10 bases of the junction unmatched. Germline V gene lookup returns CDR1 SGHNT and CDR2 YENEEA. The CDR3 contains 16 residues. CDR3 amino acids: CASSPGRGTGTYEQYF. CDR3 nucleotides: TGTGCCAGCAGCCCTGGCAGGGGGACAGGGACCTACGAGCAGTACTTC.

This rearrangement joins TRBV14 to TRBJ2-1; tentatively, D is TRBD1 or TRBD2 (6 bases each). Germline-derived CDR1 and CDR2 are SGHDN and FVKESK. Trimming took off 4 bases at V and 6 bases at J, with 16 bases between the two ends. This CDR3 is 15 amino acids long. The CDR3 nucleotides read TGTGCCAGCAGCCTCAAGAGGGGGGCCTTCAATGAGCAGTTCTTC. Translation gives CASSLKRGAFNEQFF.

V is TRBV12-3 or TRBV12-4 and J is TRBJ1-2, with D maybe TRBD1 (5 bases). V was clipped by 10 bases and J by 5 bases, with 14 bases between them. The CDR3 runs to 12 residues. The CDR3 coding sequence is TGTGCCACCGCCGGGACTCTTTATGGCTACACCTTC. Amino acids: CATAGTLYGYTF.

The chain is built from TRBV6-5 and TRBJ2-7, with 7 bases matching TRBD2. CDR3 length: 12 residues. CDR1 and CDR2 from the germline V gene are MNHEY and SVGAGI. With V trimmed by 7 bases and J by 7 bases, 7 bases remained unmatched. The CDR3 sequence: CASTGLLWEQYV. The DNA for the CDR3 is TGTGCCAGCACGGGACTATTGTGGGAGCAGTACGTC.

This chain connects TRBV4-1 to TRBJ2-1; no reliable D call. Germline V gives CDR1 MGHRA, CDR2 YSYEKL. This CDR3 contains 11 residues. V shed 1 base and J shed 16 bases, with 11 bases lying between them. CDR3 DNA sequence: TGCGCCAGCAGCCAAGGGGGTGCAGGATTCTTC. Its translation is CASSQGGAGFF.

This clone was observed once. This chain uses TRBV7-2 with TRBJ2-1; 7 nucleotides agree with TRBD2. The J segment lost 6 bases and the V segment lost 1 base, leaving 3 bases of the junction unmatched. Germline CDR1 is SGHTA and CDR2 is FQGNSA. The CDR3 is made up of 14 amino acids. The CDR3 DNA follows: TGTGCCAGCAGCTTAGGTCGCGGGAGCAATGAGCAGTTCTTC. Translated, it gives CASSLGRGSNEQFF. The full variable domain, completed using reference TRBV7-2 and TRBJ2-1, is GAGVSQSPSNKVTEKGKDVELRCDPISGHTALYWYRQSLGQGLEFLIYFQGNSAPDKSGLPSDRFSAERTGGSVSTLTIQRTQQEDSAVYLCASSLGRGSNEQFFGPGTRLTVL.

J is TRBJ1-4 and V is TRBV21-1; the D call in the table, TRBD1, was not verified against the DNA. TRBV21-1 is a recognized pseudogene. The CDR3 has 11 residues. This chain's CDR3 is CRKTTNEKLFF. CDR3 nucleotide sequence: TGCAGAAAAACAACTAATGAAAAACTGTTTTTT.

About this clone itself: At one of its ends the junction is not consistent with the germline gene, which may arise from a read error. The CDR3 region is CAGSLQGMLAQETQYF. The CDR3 DNA reads as TGCGCCGGCAGCTTACAAGGGATGTTGGCCCAAGAGACCCAGTACTTC. The chain has TRBV5-1 and TRBJ2-5; D is unclear. There are 16 residues in the CDR3. Germline lookup yields CDR1 SGHRS and CDR2 YFSETQ. The full variable domain, rest sourced from reference TRBV5-1 and TRBJ2-5, is KAGVTQTPRYLIKTRGQQVTLSCSPISGHRSVSWYQQTPGQGLQFLFEYFSETQRNKGNFPGRFSGRQFSNSRSEMNVSTLELGDSALYLCAGSLQGMLAQETQYFGPGTRLLVL.

This clone appeared a few times. This chain links TRBV2 with TRBJ1-1; 9 positions match TRBD1. The V segment lost 8 bases and the J segment 5 bases; nucleotides outside the gene matches: 6. Germline V gives CDR1 SNHLY, CDR2 FYNNEI. The CDR3 length is 13 residues. CDR3 sequence: CASGRTGATEAFF. CDR3 coding DNA: TGTGCCAGCGGGCGGACAGGGGCGACTGAAGCTTTCTTT.

The chain combines TRBV27 with TRBJ2-7; D ambiguous. Trimming took off 0 bases at V and 4 bases at J, with 7 bases between the two ends. The CDR3 consists of 13 residues. CDR1 and CDR2 from the germline V gene are MNHEY and SMNVEV (reference sequence). CDR3: CASSLSIRYEQYF. The CDR3 coding sequence is TGTGCCAGCAGTTTATCGATACGGTACGAGCAGTACTTC.

The CDR3, as DNA: TGCAGCGTTGCCTGGGCCAGCATGAACACTGAAGCTTTCTTT. Its translation is CSVAWASMNTEAFF. The chain joins TRBV29-1 to TRBJ1-1; D is unresolved. Germline values: CDR1 SQVTM, CDR2 ANQGSEA. The CDR3 sequence is 14 residues long. Trimming took 4 bases from V and 0 from J, leaving 12 bases between them.

The chain joins TRBV2 to TRBJ2-7; D is uncertain. This CDR3 is built from 13 residues. The V gene lost 3 bases and the J gene lost 3 bases, with 9 bases spanning the gap. CDR1 is SNHLY, CDR2 FYNNEI, per germline. CDR3 region: CASSDDEYYEQYF. The CDR3 region has the DNA TGTGCCAGCAGTGACGACGAGTACTACGAGCAGTACTTC.

The chain combines TRBV5-4 with TRBJ2-2, with TRBD2 matching over 8 bases. Germline CDR1 reads SGHNT; CDR2 reads YYREEE (reference sequence). The CDR3 consists of 16 residues. V shed 4 bases, J shed 6 bases, and the junction held 11 bases outside the gene matches. The CDR3 DNA reads as TGTGCCAGCAGCCCGGGGGGGGCAGATTCTCCCGGGGAGCTGTTTTTT. This sequence encodes CASSPGGADSPGELFF. Full variable domain (rest looked up from reference TRBV5-4 and TRBJ2-2): ETGVTQSPTHLIKTRGQQVTLRCSSQSGHNTVSWYQQALGQGPQFIFQYYREEENGRGNFPPRFSGLQFPNYSSELNVNALELDDSALYLCASSPGGADSPGELFFGEGSRLTVL.

The chain employs TRBV5-1 and TRBJ1-4, with 8 nucleotides matching TRBD1. Germline V gene sequence: CDR1 SGHRS, CDR2 YFSETQ. CDR3 length equals 15 residues. Unmatched junction bases numbered 5, after V lost 0 bases and J lost 7 bases. The CDR3 DNA reads as TGCGCCAGCAGCTTGGGACAGGGGCGGGCTGAAAAACTGTTTTTT. Its translation: CASSLGQGRAEKLFF.

The genes are TRBV23-1 and TRBJ1-2; D not certain. TRBV23-1 is treated as an ORF (open reading frame) with a function not yet certain. The CDR3 sequence is 14 residues long. V dropped 4 bases and J dropped 6 bases, with 15 bases sitting between them. This CDR3 reads CASSLLAALNGYTF. The CDR3 region has the DNA TGCGCCAGCAGTCTCCTGGCCGCTCTCAATGGCTACACCTTC.